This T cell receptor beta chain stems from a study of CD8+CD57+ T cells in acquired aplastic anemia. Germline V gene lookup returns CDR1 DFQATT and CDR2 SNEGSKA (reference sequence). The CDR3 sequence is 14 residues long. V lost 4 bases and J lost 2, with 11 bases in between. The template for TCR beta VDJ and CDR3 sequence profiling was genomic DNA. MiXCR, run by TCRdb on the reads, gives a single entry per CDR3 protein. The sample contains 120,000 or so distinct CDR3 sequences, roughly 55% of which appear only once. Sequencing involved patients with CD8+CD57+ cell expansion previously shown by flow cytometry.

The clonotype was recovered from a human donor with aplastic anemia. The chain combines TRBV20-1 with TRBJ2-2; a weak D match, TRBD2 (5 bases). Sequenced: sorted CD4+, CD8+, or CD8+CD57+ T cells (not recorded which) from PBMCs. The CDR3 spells CSAMGRTNTGELFF. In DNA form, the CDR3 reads TGCAGTGCTATGGGCAGGACTAACACCGGGGAGCTGTTTTTT.